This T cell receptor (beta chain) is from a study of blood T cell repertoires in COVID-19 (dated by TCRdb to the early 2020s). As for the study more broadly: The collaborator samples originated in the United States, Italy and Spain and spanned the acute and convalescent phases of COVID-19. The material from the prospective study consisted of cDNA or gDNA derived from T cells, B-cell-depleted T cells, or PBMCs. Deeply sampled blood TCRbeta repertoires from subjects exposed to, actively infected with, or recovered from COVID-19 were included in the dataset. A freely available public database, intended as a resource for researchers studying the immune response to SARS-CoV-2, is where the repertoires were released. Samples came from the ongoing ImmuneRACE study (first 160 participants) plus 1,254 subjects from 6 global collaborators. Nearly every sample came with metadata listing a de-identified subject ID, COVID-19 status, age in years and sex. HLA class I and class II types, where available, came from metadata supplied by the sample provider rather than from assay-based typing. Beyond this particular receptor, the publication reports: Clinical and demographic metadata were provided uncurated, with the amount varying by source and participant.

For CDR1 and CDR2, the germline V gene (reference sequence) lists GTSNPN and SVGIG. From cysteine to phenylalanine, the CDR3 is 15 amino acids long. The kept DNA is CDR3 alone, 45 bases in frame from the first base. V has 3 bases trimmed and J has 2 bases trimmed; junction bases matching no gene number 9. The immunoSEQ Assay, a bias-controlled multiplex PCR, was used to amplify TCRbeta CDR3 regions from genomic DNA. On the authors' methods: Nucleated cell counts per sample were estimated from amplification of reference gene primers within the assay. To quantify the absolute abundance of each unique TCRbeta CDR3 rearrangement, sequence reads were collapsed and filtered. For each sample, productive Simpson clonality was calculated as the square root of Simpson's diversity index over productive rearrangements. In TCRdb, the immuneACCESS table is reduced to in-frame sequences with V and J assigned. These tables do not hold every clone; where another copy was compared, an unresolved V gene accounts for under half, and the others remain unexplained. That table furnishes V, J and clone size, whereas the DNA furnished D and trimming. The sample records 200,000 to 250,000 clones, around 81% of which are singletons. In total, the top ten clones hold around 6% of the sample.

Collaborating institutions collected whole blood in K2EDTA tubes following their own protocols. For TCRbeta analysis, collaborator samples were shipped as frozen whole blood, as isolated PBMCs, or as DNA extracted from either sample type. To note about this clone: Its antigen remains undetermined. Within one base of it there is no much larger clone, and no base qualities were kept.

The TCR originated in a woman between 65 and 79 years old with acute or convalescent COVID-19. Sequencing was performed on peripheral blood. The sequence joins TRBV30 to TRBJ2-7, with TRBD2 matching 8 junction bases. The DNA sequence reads TGTGCCTGGAGGGCAACGGGAGGGAGGGCCTACGAGCAGTACTTC. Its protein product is CAWRATGGRAYEQYF. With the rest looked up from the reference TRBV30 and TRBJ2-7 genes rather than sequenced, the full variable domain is SQTIHQWPATLVQPVGSPLSLECTVEGTSNPNLYWYRQAAGRGLQLLFYSVGIGQISSEVPQNLSASRPQDRQFILSSKKLLLSDSGFYLCAWRATGGRAYEQYFGPGTRLTVT.